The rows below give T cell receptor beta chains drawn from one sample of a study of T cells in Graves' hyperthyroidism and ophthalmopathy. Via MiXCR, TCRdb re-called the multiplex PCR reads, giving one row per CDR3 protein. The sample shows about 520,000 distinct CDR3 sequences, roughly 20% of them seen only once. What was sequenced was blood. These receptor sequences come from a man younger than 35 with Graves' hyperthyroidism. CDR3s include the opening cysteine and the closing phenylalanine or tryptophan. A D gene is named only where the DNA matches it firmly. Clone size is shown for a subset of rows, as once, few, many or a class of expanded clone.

cdr3_aa: CACDGQPGYEQYF
cdr3_nt: TGTGCCTGCGACGGGCAACCGGGCTACGAGCAGTACTTC
j_call: TRBJ2-7
v_call: TRBV30
d_call: -
clone_size: many

cdr3_aa: CASSPIDQNTEAFF
cdr3_nt: TGTGCCAGCTCACCTATCGACCAAAACACTGAAGCTTTCTTT
j_call: TRBJ1-1
v_call: TRBV18
d_call: -
clone_size: many

cdr3_aa: CASSLPGSPQHF
cdr3_nt: TGTGCCAGCAGCCTACCAGGGTCGCCCCAGCATTTT
j_call: TRBJ1-5
v_call: TRBV7-8
d_call: -
clone_size: many

cdr3_aa: CATSIDGDGNTIYF
cdr3_nt: TGTGCCACCTCCATCGACGGGGACGGAAACACCATATATTTT
j_call: TRBJ1-3
v_call: TRBV15
d_call: -
clone_size: many

cdr3_aa: CASSPRDNANYGYTF
cdr3_nt: TGTGCCAGCTCACCACGGGACAACGCTAACTATGGCTACACCTTC
j_call: TRBJ1-2
v_call: TRBV18
d_call: -
clone_size: -

cdr3_aa: CASSPRLTTGELFF
cdr3_nt: TGTGCCAGCAGTCCACGACTTACAACCGGGGAGCTGTTTTTT
j_call: TRBJ2-2
v_call: TRBV28
d_call: -
clone_size: few

cdr3_aa: CATSDLKEGTGGAFF
cdr3_nt: TGTGCCACCAGTGATTTGAAAGAGGGGACAGGGGGTGCTTTCTTT
j_call: TRBJ1-1
v_call: TRBV24-1
d_call: TRBD1
clone_size: -

cdr3_aa: CASSFQDDYGYTF
cdr3_nt: TGCGCCAGCAGCTTCCAGGACGACTATGGCTACACCTTC
j_call: TRBJ1-2
v_call: TRBV5-1
d_call: -
clone_size: few

cdr3_aa: CASSQEWKGSGYTF
cdr3_nt: TGCGCCAGCAGCCAAGAGTGGAAGGGTAGTGGCTACACCTTC
j_call: TRBJ1-2
v_call: TRBV4-1
d_call: -
clone_size: few

cdr3_aa: CASSLGVDGWWAQETQYF
cdr3_nt: TGCGCCAGCAGCCTTGGGGTGGATGGTTGGTGGGCCCAAGAGACCCAGTACTTC
j_call: TRBJ2-5
v_call: TRBV5-1
d_call: -
clone_size: many

cdr3_aa: CASSLWGGYTF
cdr3_nt: TGTGCCAGTAGTCTCTGGGGAGGCTACACCTTC
j_call: TRBJ1-2
v_call: TRBV19
d_call: -
clone_size: -

cdr3_aa: CSAINTGELFF
cdr3_nt: TGCAGCGCTATTAACACCGGGGAGCTGTTTTTT
j_call: TRBJ2-2
v_call: TRBV29-1
d_call: -
clone_size: many

cdr3_aa: CASSGAGGSLTGELFF
cdr3_nt: TGTGCCAGCAGCGGAGCGGGGGGGTCTCTCACCGGGGAGCTGTTTTTT
j_call: TRBJ2-2
v_call: TRBV12-3/TRBV12-4
d_call: TRBD2
clone_size: -

cdr3_aa: CASSSHRDYEQYF
cdr3_nt: TGTGCCAGTAGTTCGCACAGGGACTACGAGCAGTACTTC
j_call: TRBJ2-7
v_call: TRBV19
d_call: -
clone_size: many

cdr3_aa: CASSSQPGAQYF
cdr3_nt: TGCGCCAGCAGCTCCCAACCGGGGGCCCAGTACTTC
j_call: TRBJ2-5
v_call: TRBV5-1
d_call: -
clone_size: few

cdr3_aa: CASSTPTETQYF
cdr3_nt: TGTGCCAGCAGTACTCCCACCGAGACCCAGTACTTC
j_call: TRBJ2-5
v_call: TRBV6-4
d_call: -
clone_size: -

cdr3_aa: CASSSHGQPGNTIYF
cdr3_nt: TGTGCCAGCAGTTCTCACGGACAGCCGGGAAACACCATATATTTT
j_call: TRBJ1-3
v_call: TRBV12-3/TRBV12-4
d_call: -
clone_size: -

cdr3_aa: CASSLYGEGETQYF
cdr3_nt: TGCGCCAGCAGCTTGTACGGGGAAGGGGAGACCCAGTACTTC
j_call: TRBJ2-5
v_call: TRBV5-1
d_call: -
clone_size: few

cdr3_aa: CASSGPNEQYF
cdr3_nt: TGTGCCAGCAGTGGACCTAACGAGCAGTACTTC
j_call: TRBJ2-7
v_call: TRBV2
d_call: -
clone_size: many

cdr3_aa: CSASELQGDYGYTF
cdr3_nt: TGCAGTGCTAGTGAACTACAGGGAGACTATGGCTACACCTTC
j_call: TRBJ1-2
v_call: TRBV20-1
d_call: -
clone_size: -

cdr3_aa: CASNRGLATEQYF
cdr3_nt: TGTGCCAGCAACCGCGGACTAGCAACCGAGCAGTACTTC
j_call: TRBJ2-7
v_call: TRBV12-3/TRBV12-4
d_call: TRBD2
clone_size: many

cdr3_aa: CASLSPAKRTGITYEQYF
cdr3_nt: TGTGCCAGCCTCTCGCCGGCGAAAAGGACAGGGATAACCTACGAGCAGTACTTC
j_call: TRBJ2-7
v_call: TRBV27
d_call: TRBD1
clone_size: many

cdr3_aa: CASSPMGGGKTQYF
cdr3_nt: TGTGCCAGCAGCCCGATGGGGGGTGGGAAGACCCAGTACTTC
j_call: TRBJ2-5
v_call: TRBV6-1
d_call: -
clone_size: -

cdr3_aa: CSATPRDSATLVPQHF
cdr3_nt: TGCAGTGCTACCCCTCGGGACAGTGCTACCCTTGTACCCCAGCATTTT
j_call: TRBJ1-5
v_call: TRBV20-1
d_call: TRBD1
clone_size: once

cdr3_aa: CASSLRRGPDGGYTF
cdr3_nt: TGTGCCAGCAGTTTAAGGCGGGGGCCAGATGGTGGCTACACCTTC
j_call: TRBJ1-2
v_call: TRBV12-3/TRBV12-4
d_call: -
clone_size: -

cdr3_aa: CASRRQGVSYEQYF
cdr3_nt: TGCGCCAGCAGAAGACAGGGGGTCTCCTACGAGCAGTACTTC
j_call: TRBJ2-7
v_call: TRBV10-2
d_call: TRBD1
clone_size: -

cdr3_aa: CASSPTSSSYEQYF
cdr3_nt: TGTGCCAGCAGCCCCACGTCTAGCTCCTACGAGCAGTACTTC
j_call: TRBJ2-7
v_call: TRBV6-1
d_call: -
clone_size: many

cdr3_aa: CASSLASAGDNYGYTF
cdr3_nt: TGTGCCAGCAGCTTGGCCTCGGCAGGGGATAACTATGGCTACACCTTC
j_call: TRBJ1-2
v_call: TRBV5-5
d_call: -
clone_size: many

cdr3_aa: CATSRGDRGDTGELFF
cdr3_nt: TGTGCCACCAGCAGAGGTGACAGGGGTGACACCGGGGAGCTGTTTTTT
j_call: TRBJ2-2
v_call: TRBV15
d_call: TRBD1
clone_size: -

cdr3_aa: CSALKDRGDVQPQHF
cdr3_nt: TGCAGTGCCCTGAAAGACAGGGGGGATGTTCAGCCCCAGCATTTT
j_call: TRBJ1-5
v_call: TRBV20-1
d_call: TRBD1
clone_size: many

cdr3_aa: CSAQDRGEVAYEQYF
cdr3_nt: TGCAGTGCACAAGACAGGGGGGAGGTGGCCTACGAGCAGTACTTC
j_call: TRBJ2-7
v_call: TRBV20-1
d_call: TRBD1
clone_size: -

cdr3_aa: CASSPTETAPLHF
cdr3_nt: TGTGCCAGCAGTCCAACAGAAACGGCACCCCTCCACTTT
j_call: TRBJ1-6
v_call: TRBV12-3/TRBV12-4
d_call: -
clone_size: many

cdr3_aa: CASSLSAVTYEQYF
cdr3_nt: TGTGCCAGCAGTCTCTCGGCCGTAACCTACGAGCAGTACTTC
j_call: TRBJ2-7
v_call: TRBV12-3/TRBV12-4
d_call: -
clone_size: few

cdr3_aa: CASGPMAGNTIYF
cdr3_nt: TGTGCCAGCGGCCCAATGGCTGGAAACACCATATATTTT
j_call: TRBJ1-3
v_call: TRBV6-1
d_call: -
clone_size: many

cdr3_aa: CASRALYTEAFF
cdr3_nt: TGTGCCAGCAGGGCCCTATACACTGAAGCTTTCTTT
j_call: TRBJ1-1
v_call: TRBV2
d_call: -
clone_size: many

cdr3_aa: CSASRLVGKNIQYF
cdr3_nt: TGCAGTGCTTCAAGGCTAGTGGGCAAAAACATTCAGTACTTC
j_call: TRBJ2-4
v_call: TRBV20-1
d_call: -
clone_size: many

cdr3_aa: CASSHSNQPQHF
cdr3_nt: TGTGCCAGCAGCCATAGCAATCAGCCCCAGCATTTT
j_call: TRBJ1-5
v_call: TRBV12-3/TRBV12-4
d_call: -
clone_size: many

cdr3_aa: CATSDFLSGSGYTF
cdr3_nt: TGTGCCACCAGTGATTTTCTGTCGGGATCGGGCTACACCTTC
j_call: TRBJ1-2
v_call: TRBV24-1
d_call: -
clone_size: many

cdr3_aa: CASSLSRPTGELFF
cdr3_nt: TGTGCCAGCAGTTTATCCAGGCCCACCGGGGAGCTGTTTTTT
j_call: TRBJ2-2
v_call: TRBV27
d_call: -
clone_size: -

cdr3_aa: CASSHDPAQASSYEQYF
cdr3_nt: TGCGCCAGCAGCCACGACCCGGCCCAGGCCAGCTCCTACGAGCAGTACTTC
j_call: TRBJ2-7
v_call: TRBV4-1
d_call: -
clone_size: many

cdr3_aa: CASRPGTGTTGELFF
cdr3_nt: TGTGCCAGCAGGCCCGGGACAGGGACCACCGGGGAGCTGTTTTTT
j_call: TRBJ2-2
v_call: TRBV12-3/TRBV12-4
d_call: TRBD1
clone_size: -

cdr3_aa: CASSPTGTSYGYTF
cdr3_nt: TGCGCCAGCAGCCCTACCGGGACATCATATGGCTACACCTTC
j_call: TRBJ1-2
v_call: TRBV5-1
d_call: -
clone_size: many

cdr3_aa: CATDGGTGGTEAFF
cdr3_nt: TGTGCCACTGACGGGGGGACAGGGGGGACTGAAGCTTTCTTT
j_call: TRBJ1-1
v_call: TRBV6-1
d_call: TRBD1
clone_size: once

cdr3_aa: CASSYRTGITEAFF
cdr3_nt: TGTGCCAGCAGTTACCGCACAGGGATCACTGAAGCTTTCTTT
j_call: TRBJ1-1
v_call: TRBV6-5
d_call: -
clone_size: many